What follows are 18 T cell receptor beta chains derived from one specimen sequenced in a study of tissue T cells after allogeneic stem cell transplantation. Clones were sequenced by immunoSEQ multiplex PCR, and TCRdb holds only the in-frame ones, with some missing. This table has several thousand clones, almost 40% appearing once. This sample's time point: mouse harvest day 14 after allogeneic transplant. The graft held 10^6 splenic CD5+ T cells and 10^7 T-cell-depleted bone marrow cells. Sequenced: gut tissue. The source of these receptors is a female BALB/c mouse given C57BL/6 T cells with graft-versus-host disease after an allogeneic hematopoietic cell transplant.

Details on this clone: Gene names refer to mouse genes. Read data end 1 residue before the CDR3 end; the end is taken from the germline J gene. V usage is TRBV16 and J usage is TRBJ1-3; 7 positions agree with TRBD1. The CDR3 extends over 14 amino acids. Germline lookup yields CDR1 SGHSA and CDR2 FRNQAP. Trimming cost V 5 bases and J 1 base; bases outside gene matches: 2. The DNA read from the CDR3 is TGTGCAAGCAGCCCGGACAGGTCTGGAAATACGCTCTAT. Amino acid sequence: CASSPDRSGNTLY. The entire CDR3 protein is CASSPDRSGNTLYF.

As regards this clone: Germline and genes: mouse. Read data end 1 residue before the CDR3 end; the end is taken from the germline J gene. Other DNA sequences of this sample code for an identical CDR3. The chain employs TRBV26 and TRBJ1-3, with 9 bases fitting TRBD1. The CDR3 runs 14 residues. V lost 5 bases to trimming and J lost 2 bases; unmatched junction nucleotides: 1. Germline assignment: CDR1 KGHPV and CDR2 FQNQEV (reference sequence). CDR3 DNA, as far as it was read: TGTGCCAGCAGTAGACAGGGGGCTGGAAATACGCTCTAT. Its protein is CASSRQGAGNTLY. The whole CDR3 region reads CASSRQGAGNTLYF. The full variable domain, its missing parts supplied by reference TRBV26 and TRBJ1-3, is NSKVIQTPRYLVKGQGQKAKMRCIPEKGHPVVFWYQQNKNNEFKFLINFQNQEVLQQIDMTEKRFSAECPSNSPCSLEIQSSEAGDSALYLCASSRQGAGNTLYFGEGSRLIVV.

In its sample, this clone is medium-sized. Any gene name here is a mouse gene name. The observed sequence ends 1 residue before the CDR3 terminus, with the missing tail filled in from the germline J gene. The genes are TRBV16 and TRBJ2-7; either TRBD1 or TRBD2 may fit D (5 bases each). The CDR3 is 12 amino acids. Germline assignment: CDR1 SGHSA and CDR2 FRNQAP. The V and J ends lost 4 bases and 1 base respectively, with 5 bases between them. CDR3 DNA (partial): TGTGCAAGCAGCTGGGGGTCCTATGAACAGTAC. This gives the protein CASSWGSYEQY. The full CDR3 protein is CASSWGSYEQYF.

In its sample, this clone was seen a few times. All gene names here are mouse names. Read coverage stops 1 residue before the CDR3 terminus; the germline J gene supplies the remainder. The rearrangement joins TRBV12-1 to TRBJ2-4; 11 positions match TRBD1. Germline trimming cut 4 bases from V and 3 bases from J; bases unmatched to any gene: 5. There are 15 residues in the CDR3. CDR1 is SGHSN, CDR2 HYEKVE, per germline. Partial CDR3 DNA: TGTGCCAGCTCACACCGGGACAGGGGGCAAAACACCTTGTAC. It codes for CASSHRDRGQNTLY. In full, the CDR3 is CASSHRDRGQNTLYF.

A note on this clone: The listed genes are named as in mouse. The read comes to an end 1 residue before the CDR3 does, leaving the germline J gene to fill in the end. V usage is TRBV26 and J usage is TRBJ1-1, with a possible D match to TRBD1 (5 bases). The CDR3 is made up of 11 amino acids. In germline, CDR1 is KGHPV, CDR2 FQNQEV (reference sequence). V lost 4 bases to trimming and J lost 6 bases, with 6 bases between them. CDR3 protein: CASSPGPEVFF. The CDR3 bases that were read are TGTGCCAGCAGTCCGGGGCCAGAAGTCTTC.

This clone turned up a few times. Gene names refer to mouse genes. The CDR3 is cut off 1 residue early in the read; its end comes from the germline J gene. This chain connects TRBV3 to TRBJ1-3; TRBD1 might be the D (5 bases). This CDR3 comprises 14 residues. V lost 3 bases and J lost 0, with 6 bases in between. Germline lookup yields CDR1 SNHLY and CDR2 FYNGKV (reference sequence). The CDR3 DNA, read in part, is TGTGCCAGCAGCTTGGACATTTCTGGAAATACGCTCTAT. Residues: CASSLDISGNTLY. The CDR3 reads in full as CASSLDISGNTLYF.

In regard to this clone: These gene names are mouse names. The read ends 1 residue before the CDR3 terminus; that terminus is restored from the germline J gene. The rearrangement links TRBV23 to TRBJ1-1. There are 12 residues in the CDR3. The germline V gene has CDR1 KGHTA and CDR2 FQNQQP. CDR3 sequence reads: CSSSLENTEVFF. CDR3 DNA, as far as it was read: TGCTCCAGCAGCCTCGAGAACACAGAAGTCTTC.

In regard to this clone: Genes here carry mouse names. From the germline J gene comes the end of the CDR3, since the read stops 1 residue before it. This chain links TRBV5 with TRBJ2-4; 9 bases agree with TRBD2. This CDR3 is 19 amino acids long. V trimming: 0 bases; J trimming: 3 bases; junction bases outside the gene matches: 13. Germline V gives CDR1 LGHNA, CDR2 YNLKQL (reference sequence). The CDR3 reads CASSQELDWGTPRQNTLYF. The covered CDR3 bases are TGTGCCAGCAGCCAAGAGTTAGACTGGGGGACGCCGAGACAAAACACCTTGTAC.

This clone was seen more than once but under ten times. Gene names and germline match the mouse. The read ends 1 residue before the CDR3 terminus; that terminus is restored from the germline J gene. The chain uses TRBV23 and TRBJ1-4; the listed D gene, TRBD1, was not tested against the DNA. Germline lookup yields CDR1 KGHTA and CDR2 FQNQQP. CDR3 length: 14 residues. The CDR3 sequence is CSSTGQGPNERLFF. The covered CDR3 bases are TGCTCCAGCACCGGACAGGGGCCCAACGAAAGATTATTT.

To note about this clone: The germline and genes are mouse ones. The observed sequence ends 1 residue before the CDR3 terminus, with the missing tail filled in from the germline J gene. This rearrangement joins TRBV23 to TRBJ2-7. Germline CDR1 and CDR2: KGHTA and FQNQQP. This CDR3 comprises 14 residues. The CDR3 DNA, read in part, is TGCTCCAGCAGTCAATCAGGGGGGTTCTATGAACAGTAC. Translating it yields CSSSQSGGFYEQY. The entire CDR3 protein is CSSSQSGGFYEQYF.

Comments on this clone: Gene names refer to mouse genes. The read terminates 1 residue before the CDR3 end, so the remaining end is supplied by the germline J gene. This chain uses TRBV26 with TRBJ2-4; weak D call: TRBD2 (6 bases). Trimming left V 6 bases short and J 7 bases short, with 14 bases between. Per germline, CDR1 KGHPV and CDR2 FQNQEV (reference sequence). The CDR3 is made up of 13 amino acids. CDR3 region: CASRRGVGDTLYF. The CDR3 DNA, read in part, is TGTGCCAGCAGGCGGGGGGTGGGGGACACCTTGTAC.

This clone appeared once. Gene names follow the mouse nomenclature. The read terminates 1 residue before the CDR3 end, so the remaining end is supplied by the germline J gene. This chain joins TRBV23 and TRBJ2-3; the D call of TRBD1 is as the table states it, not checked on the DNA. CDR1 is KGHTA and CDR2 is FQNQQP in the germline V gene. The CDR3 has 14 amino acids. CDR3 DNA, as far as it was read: TGCTCCAGCAGTCGGGGACAAATTGCAGAAACGCTGTAT. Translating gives CSSSRGQIAETLY. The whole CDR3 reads CSSSRGQIAETLYF.

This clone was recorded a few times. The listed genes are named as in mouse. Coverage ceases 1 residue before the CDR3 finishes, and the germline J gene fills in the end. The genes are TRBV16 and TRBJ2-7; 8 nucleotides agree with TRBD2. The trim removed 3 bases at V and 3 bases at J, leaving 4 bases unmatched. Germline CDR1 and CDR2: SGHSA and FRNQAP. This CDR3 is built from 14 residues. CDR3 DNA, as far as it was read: TGTGCAAGCAGCTTCTCTGGGGGGAGCTATGAACAGTAC. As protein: CASSFSGGSYEQY. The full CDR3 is CASSFSGGSYEQYF.

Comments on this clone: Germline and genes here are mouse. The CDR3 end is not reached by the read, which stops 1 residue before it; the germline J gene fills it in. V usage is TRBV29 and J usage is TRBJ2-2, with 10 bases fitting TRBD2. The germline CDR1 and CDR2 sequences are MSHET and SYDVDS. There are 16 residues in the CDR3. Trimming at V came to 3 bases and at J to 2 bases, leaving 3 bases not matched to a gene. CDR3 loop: CASSLAGGANTGQLYF. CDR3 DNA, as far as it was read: TGTGCTAGCAGTTTGGCTGGGGGGGCGAACACCGGGCAGCTCTAC.

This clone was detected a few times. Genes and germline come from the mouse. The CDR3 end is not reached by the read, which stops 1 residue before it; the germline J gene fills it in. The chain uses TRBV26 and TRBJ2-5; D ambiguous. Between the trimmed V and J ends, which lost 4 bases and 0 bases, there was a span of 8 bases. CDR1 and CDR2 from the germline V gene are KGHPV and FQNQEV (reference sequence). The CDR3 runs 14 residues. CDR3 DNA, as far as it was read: TGTGCCAGCAGTCGACACCTTAACCAAGACACCCAGTAC. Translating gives CASSRHLNQDTQY. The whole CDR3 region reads CASSRHLNQDTQYF.

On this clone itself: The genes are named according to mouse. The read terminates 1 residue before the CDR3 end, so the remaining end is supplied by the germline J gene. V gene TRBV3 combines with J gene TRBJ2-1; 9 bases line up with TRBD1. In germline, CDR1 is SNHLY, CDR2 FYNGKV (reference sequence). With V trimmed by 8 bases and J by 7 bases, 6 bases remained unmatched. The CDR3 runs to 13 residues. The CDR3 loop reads CASRDREGAEQFF. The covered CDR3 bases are TGTGCCAGCCGGGACAGGGAAGGGGCTGAGCAGTTC. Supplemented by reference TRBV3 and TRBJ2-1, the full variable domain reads GPKVLQIPSHQIIDMGQMVTLNCDPVSNHLYFYWYKQILGQQMEFLVNFYNGKVMEKSKLFKDQFSVERPDGSYFTLKIQPTALEDSAVYFCASRDREGAEQFFGPGTRLTVL.

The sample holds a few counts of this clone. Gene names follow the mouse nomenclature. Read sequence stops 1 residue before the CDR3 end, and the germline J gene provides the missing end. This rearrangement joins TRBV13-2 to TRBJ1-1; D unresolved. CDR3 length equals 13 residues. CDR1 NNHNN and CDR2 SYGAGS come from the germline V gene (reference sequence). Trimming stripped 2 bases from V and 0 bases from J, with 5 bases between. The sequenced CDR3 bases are TGTGCCAGCGGTGACAGTTCAAACACAGAAGTCTTC. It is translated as CASGDSSNTEVF. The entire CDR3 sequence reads CASGDSSNTEVFF.

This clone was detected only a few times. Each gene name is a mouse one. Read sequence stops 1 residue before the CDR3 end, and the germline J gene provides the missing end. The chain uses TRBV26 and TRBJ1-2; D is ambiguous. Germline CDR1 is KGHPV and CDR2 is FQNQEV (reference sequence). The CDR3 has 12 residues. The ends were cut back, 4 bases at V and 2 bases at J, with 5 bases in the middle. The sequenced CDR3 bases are TGTGCCAGCAGTCGCTCGAACTCCGACTACACC. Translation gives CASSRSNSDYT. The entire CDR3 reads CASSRSNSDYTF.